Each of the 18 T cell receptor beta chains below was sequenced from the same sample in a study of T cell responses to AZD1222 COVID-19 vaccine. Method: immunoSEQ multiplex PCR; TCRdb's copy keeps in-frame clones and lacks some. The sample yields 90,000 to 120,000 clones, about nine tenths seen once. Sample: peripheral blood, taken on day 0 of AZD1222 vaccination. The source of these receptors is an adult in good health.

The genes are TRBV27 and TRBJ1-6; D is unresolved. This CDR3 has 14 amino acids. CDR1 is MNHEY, CDR2 SMNVEV, per germline (reference sequence). V lost 3 bases, J lost 9 bases, and 12 bases lay in between. DNA for the CDR3: TGTGCCAGCAGTTTGGCCCGTAAGGGTTCACCCCTCCACTTT. Residues: CASSLARKGSPLHF.

The chain couples TRBV11-2 to TRBJ2-7; the D is unclear. The V gene's germline CDR1 is SGHAT and CDR2 FQNNGV. Trimming pared 0 bases from V and 0 bases from J, leaving 9 bases between. CDR3 size: 15 residues. The CDR3: CASSLESGISYEQYF. The CDR3 bases are TGTGCCAGCAGCTTAGAGTCAGGAATCTCCTACGAGCAGTACTTC.

The rearrangement uses TRBV5-3 and TRBJ1-6; D unresolved. TRBV5-3 carries the ORF label, with uncertain function. V was shortened by 0 bases and J by 7 bases, with 5 bases between the two germline ends. CDR3 length: 13 amino acids. The CDR3 sequence is CARSLAKNSPLHF. Written as DNA, the CDR3 is TGTGCCAGAAGCTTGGCAAAAAATTCACCCCTCCACTTT.

This chain links TRBV11-3 with TRBJ1-5; 12 positions agree with TRBD1. V lost 6 bases, J lost 10 bases, and 19 bases stayed unmatched. The CDR3 runs to 18 residues. Germline lookup yields CDR1 SGHNT and CDR2 YENEEA. This CDR3 is CASSYSKPGQGAFDPQHF. CDR3 coding DNA: TGTGCCAGCAGTTACAGTAAACCGGGACAGGGGGCTTTCGACCCCCAGCATTTT.

The V gene is TRBV27, the J gene TRBJ1-1, with D maybe TRBD1 (5 bases). Trimming pared 2 bases from V and 0 bases from J, leaving 7 bases between. The CDR3 contains 14 residues. Germline loops: CDR1 MNHEY, CDR2 SMNVEV (reference sequence). The CDR3 DNA sequence: TGTGCCAGCAGTTTAGCGGGGGTGAACACTGAAGCTTTCTTT. It specifies CASSLAGVNTEAFF.

The CDR3 coding sequence is TGTGCCAGCAGCTTGGGGCAGGGGCTTGGACCTCAGTACTTC. It specifies CASSLGQGLGPQYF. The chain carries TRBV11-1 and TRBJ2-4; a possible D gene is TRBD1 (6 bases). Deletions cut 3 bases from V and 12 bases from J, with 18 bases between. The germline gives CDR1 SGHAT, CDR2 FQDESV (reference sequence). The CDR3 runs to 14 residues.

This chain links TRBV9 with TRBJ1-1; tentative D call: TRBD1 (5 bases). Trimming shortened V by 0 bases and J by 4 bases, and 7 bases separated the two germline ends. From germline, CDR1 is SGDLS and CDR2 YYNGEE. There are 13 residues in the CDR3. The CDR3 sequence is CASSVGGATEAFF. The CDR3 coding sequence is TGTGCCAGCAGCGTAGGTGGGGCCACTGAAGCTTTCTTT.

The table lists this clone with a count of one. The chain carries TRBV27 and TRBJ2-1, with D possibly matching TRBD1 (5 bases). The CDR3 is made up of 13 amino acids. Per germline, CDR1 MNHEY and CDR2 SMNVEV (reference sequence). The V end was cut by 2 bases, the J end by 7 bases, with 9 bases between. The CDR3 bases are TGTGCCAGCAGTTTAAGGGGCAGGAATGAGCAGTTCTTC. This gives the protein CASSLRGRNEQFF.

This sequence joins TRBV27 and TRBJ1-5; 10 nucleotides match TRBD1. Germline CDR1 and CDR2: MNHEY and SMNVEV (reference sequence). This CDR3 comprises 14 residues. Unmatched junction bases numbered 2, after V lost 3 bases and J lost 6 bases. The CDR3 coding sequence is TGTGCCAGCAGTTTCCGACAGGGGGCTCAGCCCCAGCATTTT. It translates to CASSFRQGAQPQHF.

The V call is TRBV6-5, the J call TRBJ2-3; a weak D match, TRBD1 (6 bases). Germline CDR1 reads MNHEY; CDR2 reads SVGAGI. CDR3 length: 15 residues. V gave up 7 bases and J gave up 0 bases, with 14 bases separating them. The CDR3 nucleotides read TGTGCCAGCATAACAGGGATTACTAGCACAGATACGCAGTATTTT. It specifies CASITGITSTDTQYF.

This clone came up once. The rearrangement links TRBV18 to TRBJ2-1; the D is unclear. The length of the CDR3 is 19 residues. V was pared by 0 bases and J by 10 bases, with 28 bases between. Germline CDR1 reads KGHSH; CDR2 reads LQKENI. Written as DNA, the CDR3 is TGTGCCAGCTCACCACCGGTACATTCGTCGGACCGCTACAAAGTGGAGCAGTTCTTC. Its protein is CASSPPVHSSDRYKVEQFF. The full variable domain, rest sourced from reference TRBV18 and TRBJ2-1, is NAGVMQNPRHLVRRRGQEARLRCSPMKGHSHVYWYRQLPEEGLKFMVYLQKENIIDESGMPKERFSAEFPKEGPSILRIQQVVRGDSAAYFCASSPPVHSSDRYKVEQFFGPGTRLTVL.

CDR3 in DNA: TGTGCCAGCAGCTTCCGGGAGACCCAGTACTTC. Amino acids: CASSFRETQYF. This sequence joins TRBV5-4 and TRBJ2-5; D not certain. V lost 2 bases and J lost 5, with 4 bases in between. Germline lookup yields CDR1 SGHNT and CDR2 YYREEE (reference sequence). The CDR3 extends over 11 amino acids.

The CDR3 DNA is TGTGCCAGCACCGGGGACAACCTATGGTTGGAAGATCAGCCCCAGCATTTT. This codes for CASTGDNLWLEDQPQHF. The rearrangement links TRBV28 to TRBJ1-5, with D possibly TRBD1 on 6 matching bases. CDR1 MDHEN and CDR2 SYDVKM come from the germline V gene. This CDR3 is built from 17 residues. V lost 7 bases and J lost 5, with 24 bases in between. The full variable domain, completed using reference TRBV28 and TRBJ1-5, is DVKVTQSSRYLVKRTGEKVFLECVQDMDHENMFWYRQDPGLGLRLIYFSYDVKMKEKGDIPEGYSVSREKKERFSLILESASTNQTSMYLCASTGDNLWLEDQPQHFGDGTRLSIL.

V usage is TRBV28 and J usage is TRBJ2-5; 9 nucleotides agree with TRBD1. V was pared by 8 bases and J by 4 bases, with 11 bases of the junction left unmatched. The germline V gene encodes CDR1 MDHEN and CDR2 SYDVKM. The CDR3 runs 15 residues. CDR3 loop: CASGLGGQGGETQYF. The CDR3 coding sequence is TGTGCCAGCGGCCTTGGGGGACAGGGAGGAGAGACCCAGTACTTC.

The genes are TRBV4-3 and TRBJ1-6; 7 bases fit TRBD1. This CDR3 is built from 15 residues. The germline gives CDR1 LGHNA, CDR2 YSLEER. The V and J ends lost 0 bases and 5 bases, in that order; junction bases with no gene match: 1. CDR3 nucleotides: TGCGCCAGCAGCCAAGAACAGGGGCATAATTCACCCCTCCACTTT. This gives the protein CASSQEQGHNSPLHF.

The count of this clone is one. The rearrangement uses TRBV9 and TRBJ2-1; 9 bases map to TRBD2. CDR1 is SGDLS, CDR2 YYNGEE, per germline. CDR3 length: 15 amino acids. V lost 1 base and J lost 9; bases outside the gene matches: 8. Written as DNA, the CDR3 is TGTGCCAGCAGCGTAAAAGGGACTAGCCTGGGTGAGCAGTTCTTC. As protein: CASSVKGTSLGEQFF.

V is TRBV28 and J is TRBJ1-2, with no clear D. The CDR3 is 14 amino acids. V gave up 5 bases and J gave up 4 bases, with 14 bases separating them. Germline V CDR1 and CDR2: MDHEN, SYDVKM. Here the CDR3 DNA reads TGTGCCAGCAGTCTAGCGGCCGCACTCTATGGCTACACCTTC. Its translation is CASSLAAALYGYTF.

The rearrangement joins TRBV19 to TRBJ1-2; perhaps TRBD1 as D (5 bases). Germline-derived CDR1 and CDR2 are LNHDA and SQIVND (reference sequence). The germline V and J ends were trimmed by 6 bases and 4 bases, with 12 bases remaining between them. The CDR3 loop spans 13 amino acids. CDR3 DNA sequence: TGTGCCAGTAGGGGCAGGGCTCCCTATGGCTACACCTTC. Its protein product is CASRGRAPYGYTF. The full variable domain, in which reference TRBV19 and TRBJ1-2 provide the parts outside the CDR3, is DGGITQSPKYLFRKEGQNVTLSCEQNLNHDAMYWYRQDPGQGLRLIYYSQIVNDFQKGDIAEGYSVSREKKESFPLTVTSAQKNPTAFYLCASRGRAPYGYTFGSGTRLTVV.